A single sample gave rise to the 21 T cell receptor beta chains below, sequenced in a study of human T cells and chemical hapten exposure. TCRdb analysed the RACE reads with MiXCR anew, one entry per CDR3 protein. Of roughly 48,000 distinct CDR3 sequences listed, 11% are singletons. The time point is: patch test 1, 2 weeks after DPC sensitization. Indicated treatment: therapeutic diphenylcyclopropenone sensitization with weekly scalp DPC. Total RNA extraction was carried out from unfractionated whole blood. The specimen was whole blood, collected in connection with sensitization to the hapten diphenylcyclopropenone (DPC). The receptors were sampled from a middle-aged woman with alopecia areata. Some clones in this sample may be carry-over from other donors' samples.

The table lists this clonotype with a count of one. This sequence may be a read error, since a much larger clone differs from it by one base. The rearrangement uses TRBV28 and TRBJ2-3, with a weak D call TRBD2 (5 bases). Germline V lookup: CDR1 MDHEN, CDR2 SYDVKM. The CDR3 has 14 residues. V lost 3 bases, J lost 0 bases, and 7 bases lay in between. CDR3 bases: TGTGCCAGCAGTTTCGGCGGGAGCACAGATACGCAGTATTTT. As protein: CASSFGGSTDTQYF. The full variable domain, its missing parts supplied by reference TRBV28 and TRBJ2-3, is DVKVTQSSRYLVKRTGEKVFLECVQDMDHENMFWYRQDPGLGLRLIYFSYDVKMKEKGDIPEGYSVSREKKERFSLILESASTNQTSMYLCASSFGGSTDTQYFGPGTRLTVL.

This clonotype turned up a few times. This rearrangement joins TRBV4-3 to TRBJ2-2; D is perhaps TRBD1 or TRBD2 (5 bases each). Trimming left V 1 base short and J 4 bases short, with 13 bases between. The V gene's germline CDR1 is LGHNA and CDR2 YSLEER. The CDR3 covers 16 residues. The CDR3 nucleotides are TGCGCCAGCAGCCAAGTCAAGGGGCGGGCCACCGGGGAGCTGTTTTTT. It encodes CASSQVKGRATGELFF.

This clonotype came up many times. The gene calls are TRBV4-3 and TRBJ1-2, with D perhaps matching TRBD1 (5 bases). The CDR3 covers 13 residues. V was pared by 3 bases and J by 4 bases, with 9 bases between. The germline V gene encodes CDR1 LGHNA and CDR2 YSLEER. In DNA form, the CDR3 reads TGCGCCAGCAGCCACGACAGTATCTATGGCTACACCTTC. Protein sequence: CASSHDSIYGYTF.

V and J are TRBV9 and TRBJ2-1, with D possibly TRBD2 on 5 matching bases. Trimming removed 0 bases at V and 4 bases at J, with 14 bases between. This CDR3 contains 16 residues. The germline gives CDR1 SGDLS, CDR2 YYNGEE. CDR3 nucleotides: TGTGCCAGCAGCGTAGGATTAGCGCAAAATTACAATGAGCAGTTCTTC. Translating it yields CASSVGLAQNYNEQFF.

This clonotype has a handful of counts. The chain recombines TRBV7-6 with TRBJ2-2, with D unresolved. With 4 bases removed from V and 2 bases from J, the gap between germline ends came to 8 bases. The CDR3 has 14 amino acids. Germline CDR1 reads SGHVS; CDR2 reads FNYEAQ. In DNA, the CDR3 is TGTGCCAGCAGCTACGTGGAAAACACCGGGGAGCTGTTTTTT. It yields the protein CASSYVENTGELFF. Combining the CDR3 with reference TRBV7-6 and TRBJ2-2 gives the whole variable domain GAGVSQSPRYKVTKRGQDVALRCDPISGHVSLYWYRQALGQGPEFLTYFNYEAQQDKSGLPNDRFSAERPEGSISTLTIQRTEQRDSAMYRCASSYVENTGELFFGEGSRLTVL.

V and J are TRBV7-2 and TRBJ1-2; TRBD1 aligns across 7 bases. The CDR3 is 15 amino acids. With V trimmed by 3 bases and J by 0 bases, 4 bases remained unmatched. The germline gives CDR1 SGHTA, CDR2 FQGNSA. CDR3 coding DNA: TGTGCCAGCAGCTTTACAGGGGAGGCTAACTATGGCTACACCTTC. Encoded protein: CASSFTGEANYGYTF.

This clonotype was picked up many times. The chain carries TRBV24-1 and TRBJ1-1; D ambiguous. The CDR3 is 12 residues long. Germline V gene data show CDR1 as KGHDR and CDR2 as SFDVKD. V was trimmed by 5 bases and J by 3 bases, leaving 6 bases between them. The CDR3 DNA is TGTGCCACCAGTGGTGGACACACTGAAGCTTTCTTT. This codes for CATSGGHTEAFF.

There are a few counts of this clonotype. The gene calls are TRBV6-1 and TRBJ1-1, with D perhaps matching TRBD1 (5 bases). V was clipped by 0 bases and J by 5 bases, with 13 bases between them. The CDR3 spans 15 residues. Germline V lookup: CDR1 MNHNS, CDR2 SASEGT. In DNA, the CDR3 is TGTGCCAGCAGTGAAGCGGACAACCGCGGTACTGAAGCTTTCTTT. Translated: CASSEADNRGTEAFF.

The chain has TRBV28 and TRBJ1-2, with D maybe TRBD1 (5 bases). The CDR3 consists of 13 residues. V lost 4 bases and J 5 bases, leaving 11 bases between the germline ends. Germline lookup yields CDR1 MDHEN and CDR2 SYDVKM. The CDR3 coding sequence is TGTGCCAGCAGTTCAGGGATTTTATATGGCTACACCTTC. Translation gives CASSSGILYGYTF.

This clonotype was seen at least ten times. The chain joins TRBV18 to TRBJ1-1; possibly TRBD1 for D (6 bases). The germline gives CDR1 KGHSH, CDR2 LQKENI. The CDR3 extends over 15 amino acids. V was cut by 1 base and J by 7 bases, with 16 bases left in between. The CDR3 sequence is CASSPQTLEGDEAFF. CDR3 DNA sequence: TGTGCCAGCTCACCACAGACTCTGGAGGGGGATGAAGCTTTCTTT.

In this sample, this clonotype turned up a few times. The CDR3 loop is CASSPGLAESYEQYF. For the CDR3, the DNA is TGCGCCAGCAGCCCTGGACTAGCGGAGTCTTACGAGCAGTACTTC. The V call is TRBV4-1, the J call TRBJ2-7; TRBD2 matches 10 bases. The V gene's germline CDR1 is MGHRA and CDR2 YSYEKL. V gave up 4 bases and J gave up 4 bases; unmatched junction bases: 7. The CDR3 length is 15 residues.

This clonotype occurred many times. The chain links TRBV19 to TRBJ1-5; weak D call: TRBD1 (5 bases). CDR1 and CDR2 (germline): LNHDA, SQIVND (reference sequence). V dropped 3 bases and J dropped 5 bases, with 14 bases sitting between them. This CDR3 has 15 residues. CDR3 in DNA: TGTGCCAGTAGTATGGGTCCGGGGCCCGATCAGCCCCAGCATTTT. Its protein is CASSMGPGPDQPQHF.

This clonotype came up a few times. J is TRBJ1-3 and V is TRBV5-5, with 7 bases that match TRBD1. CDR1 and CDR2 from the germline V gene are SGHKS and YYEKEE (reference sequence). The length of the CDR3 is 16 residues. V trimming: 4 bases; J trimming: 0 bases; junction bases outside the gene matches: 7. The CDR3 sequence: CASSLTGAHSGNTIYF. The CDR3 DNA is TGTGCCAGCAGCCTTACAGGGGCGCACTCTGGAAACACCATATATTTT.

The chain employs TRBV7-8 and TRBJ2-7, with 10 nucleotides matching TRBD2. Germline-derived CDR1 and CDR2 are SGHVS and FQNEAQ. The CDR3 has 16 amino acids. J lost 4 bases, V lost 5 bases, and 11 bases had no gene match. CDR3 nucleotide sequence: TGTGCCAGCAGCCAAGCCTACACTAGCGGGAAATACGAGCAGTACTTC. Translation: CASSQAYTSGKYEQYF.

This clonotype was detected many times. This sequence joins TRBV28 and TRBJ2-1; a weak D match, TRBD1 (6 bases). V lost 3 bases and J 2 bases, leaving 11 bases between the germline ends. The CDR3 totals 15 residues. Germline values: CDR1 MDHEN, CDR2 SYDVKM. The CDR3 coding sequence is TGTGCCAGCAGTTTTGCAGGGGCGACCTACAATGAGCAGTTCTTC. Translated: CASSFAGATYNEQFF.

This clonotype was detected once. This chain connects TRBV3-1 to TRBJ1-1; D is ambiguous. The CDR3 contains 12 residues. V lost 0 bases and J lost 4, with 3 bases in between. In germline, CDR1 is LGHDT, CDR2 YNNKEL (reference sequence). Written as DNA, the CDR3 is TGTGCCAGCAGCCAAGATCCCACTGAAGCTTTCTTT. Its protein is CASSQDPTEAFF.

The sample holds a few counts of this clonotype. The CDR3, as DNA: TGTGCCAGCAGGCTACAGGGGGTTGGCGGCTATGGCTACACCTTC. The encoded protein is CASRLQGVGGYGYTF. This rearrangement joins TRBV12-3 or TRBV12-4 to TRBJ1-2; TRBD1 agrees at 8 bases. This CDR3 is 15 amino acids long. With 6 bases clipped from V and 4 bases from J, the junction kept 10 bases outside the gene matches.

The genes are TRBV14 and TRBJ2-1; TRBD2 matches 10 bases. The germline gives CDR1 SGHDN, CDR2 FVKESK. CDR3 size: 15 residues. V shed 1 base, J shed 7 bases, and the junction held 4 bases outside the gene matches. For the CDR3, the DNA is TGTGCCAGCAGCCAAGCACTAGCGGGACAAAATGAGCAGTTCTTC. Translated, it gives CASSQALAGQNEQFF.

The chain combines TRBV6-5 with TRBJ1-5, with unresolved D. The CDR3 length is 14 residues. The germline CDR1 and CDR2 sequences are MNHEY and SVGAGI. V was clipped by 5 bases and J by 6 bases, with 14 bases between them. The CDR3 is CASSPELSGQPQHF. The CDR3 coding sequence is TGTGCCAGCAGTCCTGAACTGTCGGGTCAGCCCCAGCATTTT.

The V and J genes are TRBV4-2 and TRBJ1-6; D might be TRBD1 (6 bases). The V gene lost 1 base and the J gene lost 9 bases, with 13 bases spanning the gap. The CDR3 spans 15 residues. Germline loops: CDR1 LGHNA, CDR2 YNFKEQ. CDR3 sequence (DNA): TGTGCCAGCAGCCAAGGAGGGACATCCATTTCACCCCTCCACTTT. Residues: CASSQGGTSISPLHF.

This sequence joins TRBV28 and TRBJ1-5; 8 bases align to TRBD1. With 4 bases clipped from V and 5 bases from J, the junction kept 4 bases outside the gene matches. This CDR3 contains 14 residues. Germline CDR1 is MDHEN and CDR2 is SYDVKM. CDR3 DNA sequence: TGTGCCAGCAGTTCCGGGACAGGACATCAGCCCCAGCATTTT. The encoded protein is CASSSGTGHQPQHF. The full variable domain, its missing parts supplied by reference TRBV28 and TRBJ1-5, is DVKVTQSSRYLVKRTGEKVFLECVQDMDHENMFWYRQDPGLGLRLIYFSYDVKMKEKGDIPEGYSVSREKKERFSLILESASTNQTSMYLCASSSGTGHQPQHFGDGTRLSIL.